Shown below are 14 T cell receptor beta chains from a single sample sequenced in a study of shared clonotypes between healthy human individuals. Clones were sequenced by immunoSEQ multiplex PCR, and TCRdb holds only the in-frame ones, with some missing. The profile covers about 580,000 clones, with 98% appearing a single time and more than 0.3% taken by the ten largest. CD45RO negativity and positive selection for CCR7 defined naive CD8 cells, a population that excluded terminally differentiated effector memory CD45RA+ cells. Sequencing was performed on naive CD8+ T cells sorted from blood. These receptor sequences come from a man younger than 45 in good health.

The chain uses TRBV7-9 and TRBJ1-2; TRBD1 matches at 8 bases. The J segment lost 7 bases and the V segment lost 5 bases, leaving 12 bases of the junction unmatched. Germline CDR1 SEHNR, CDR2 FQNEAQ (reference sequence). The length of the CDR3 is 15 residues. The chain's CDR3 is CASSHTTDRVGGYTF. The CDR3 nucleotides are TGTGCCAGCAGCCACACAACGGACAGGGTGGGTGGCTACACCTTC. Based on the CDR3 plus reference TRBV7-9 and TRBJ1-2, the full variable domain is DTGVSQNPRHKITKRGQNVTFRCDPISEHNRLYWYRQTLGQGPEFLTYFQNEAQLEKSRLLSDRFSAERPKGSFSTLEIQRTEQGDSAMYLCASSHTTDRVGGYTFGSGTRLTVV.

The chain employs TRBV7-9 and TRBJ2-5; maybe TRBD2 (5 bases). Trimming took off 1 base at V and 0 bases at J, with 12 bases between the two ends. The CDR3 is 16 residues long. Germline V gene data show CDR1 as SEHNR and CDR2 as FQNEAQ (reference sequence). As DNA, the CDR3 is TGTGCCAGCAGCTTAGTAGGAGGACGGGACCAAGAGACCCAGTACTTC. The encoded protein is CASSLVGGRDQETQYF.

The chain recombines TRBV7-6 with TRBJ1-1, with a tentative D call TRBD1 (5 bases). The V gene lost 6 bases and the J gene lost 6 bases, with 26 bases spanning the gap. This CDR3 spans 17 amino acids. The V gene's germline CDR1 is SGHVS and CDR2 FNYEAQ. CDR3 region: CASSTKKGGHKKSEAFF. CDR3 DNA sequence: TGTGCCAGCAGTACGAAAAAGGGAGGACACAAGAAGTCTGAAGCTTTCTTT.

This clone is a singleton in its sample. The chain combines TRBV12-5 with TRBJ2-3; TRBD1 aligns across 7 bases. Germline CDR1 and CDR2: LGHNT and FRNRAP. This CDR3 is built from 15 residues. V shed 1 base, J shed 4 bases, and the junction held 5 bases outside the gene matches. The CDR3, as DNA: TGTGCTAGTGGTTTGGACAGGGGTTATGCAGATACGCAGTATTTT. Protein product: CASGLDRGYADTQYF.

V usage is TRBV27 and J usage is TRBJ2-7; a weak D match, TRBD2 (6 bases). Looked up from germline, CDR1 is MNHEY and CDR2 is SMNVEV (reference sequence). The CDR3 contains 16 residues. The V gene lost 0 bases and the J gene lost 3 bases, with 15 bases spanning the gap. The CDR3 DNA is TGTGCCAGCAGTTTATCGTCCGAAGTCGGGAGCTACGAGCAGTACTTC. Amino acids: CASSLSSEVGSYEQYF.

V usage is TRBV10-3 and J usage is TRBJ1-2; 8 bases map to TRBD1. This CDR3 has 17 residues. The germline gives CDR1 ENHRY, CDR2 SYGVKD. V trimming: 0 bases; J trimming: 4 bases; junction bases outside the gene matches: 10. The DNA for the CDR3 is TGTGCCATCAGTGAGTCGACGTCGGTCGGGACAGGCTATGGCTACACCTTC. Encoded protein: CAISESTSVGTGYGYTF.

This chain joins TRBV5-5 and TRBJ2-5; no definite D call. V dropped 1 base and J dropped 4 bases, with 11 bases sitting between them. Germline loops: CDR1 SGHKS, CDR2 YYEKEE (reference sequence). The CDR3 contains 14 residues. Written as DNA, the CDR3 is TGTGCCAGCAGCTTGAAGGGTGTTCGAGAGACCCAGTACTTC. Translated, it gives CASSLKGVRETQYF.

The chain employs TRBV27 and TRBJ2-3, with D perhaps TRBD2 (5 bases). This CDR3 has 14 residues. V dropped 8 bases and J dropped 0 bases, with 12 bases sitting between them. Germline V lookup: CDR1 MNHEY, CDR2 SMNVEV (reference sequence). CDR3 in amino acids: CASGSAGSTDTQYF. In DNA form, the CDR3 reads TGTGCCAGCGGATCGGCGGGTAGCACAGATACGCAGTATTTT.

This clone showed up just once. The chain combines TRBV27 with TRBJ2-7; tentatively, D is TRBD2 (6 bases). V was pared by 6 bases and J by 4 bases, with 10 bases between. There are 12 residues in the CDR3. Germline CDR1 MNHEY, CDR2 SMNVEV (reference sequence). This chain's CDR3 is CASRGGYYEQYF. CDR3 nucleotides: TGTGCCAGCAGGGGGGGTTATTACGAGCAGTACTTC.

The V and J genes are TRBV11-2 and TRBJ2-1, with D perhaps matching TRBD1 or TRBD2 (6 bases each). This CDR3 region has 14 residues. Trimming cost V 5 bases and J 5 bases, with 13 bases left between them. Germline CDR1 reads SGHAT; CDR2 reads FQNNGV. Here the CDR3 reads CASSLEGGNNEQFF. DNA of the CDR3: TGTGCCAGCAGCCTGGAGGGGGGAAACAATGAGCAGTTCTTC.

The chain is built from TRBV19 and TRBJ2-7; a possible D gene is TRBD2 (6 bases). V gave up 3 bases and J gave up 6 bases, with 18 bases separating them. This CDR3 has 15 amino acids. CDR1 LNHDA and CDR2 SQIVND come from the germline V gene (reference sequence). The DNA of the CDR3 is TGTGCCAGTAGTATCTGGGGGGAGAGGCCGTCCGAGCAGTACTTC. Encoded protein: CASSIWGERPSEQYF.

The chain carries TRBV6-6 and TRBJ2-2; D not certain. The CDR3 totals 15 residues. V gave up 5 bases and J gave up 1 base, with 11 bases separating them. Germline V gives CDR1 MNHNY, CDR2 SVGAGI (reference sequence). CDR3 sequence (DNA): TGTGCCAGCAGTGCCGACATACTGAACACCGGGGAGCTGTTTTTT. It specifies CASSADILNTGELFF.

This chain uses TRBV14 with TRBJ2-7; D gene unclear. This CDR3 contains 14 residues. V was shortened by 0 bases and J by 4 bases, with 10 bases between the two germline ends. Germline CDR1 and CDR2: SGHDN and FVKESK. CDR3 residues: CASSQDLRKYEQYF. CDR3 coding DNA: TGTGCCAGCAGCCAAGATTTGCGAAAATACGAGCAGTACTTC.

The CDR3 region has the DNA TGTGCCAGCAGCTTAGACCCCGGACTACGCTACGAGCAGTACTTC. It translates to CASSLDPGLRYEQYF. The chain uses TRBV7-6 and TRBJ2-7, with D possibly being TRBD2 (6 bases). Germline CDR1 is SGHVS and CDR2 is FNYEAQ. The CDR3 contains 15 residues. Trimming stripped 1 base from V and 3 bases from J, with 13 bases between.